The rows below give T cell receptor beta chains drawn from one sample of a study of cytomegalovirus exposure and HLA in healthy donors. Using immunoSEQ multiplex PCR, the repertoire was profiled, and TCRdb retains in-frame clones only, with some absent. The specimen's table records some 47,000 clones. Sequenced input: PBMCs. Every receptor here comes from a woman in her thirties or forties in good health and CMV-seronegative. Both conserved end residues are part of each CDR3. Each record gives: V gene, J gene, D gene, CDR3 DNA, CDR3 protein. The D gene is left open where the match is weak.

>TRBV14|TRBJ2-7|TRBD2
TGTGCCAGCAGCCAGGGACTAGCCTACGAGCAGTACTTC
CASSQGLAYEQYF
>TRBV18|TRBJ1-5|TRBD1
TGTGCCAGCTCACAAGATGTTGGACAGGGGGATCAGCCCCAGCATTTT
CASSQDVGQGDQPQHF
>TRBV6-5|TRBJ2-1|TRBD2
TGTGCCAGCAGTTACTCTTTTGCTCTAGCGGGGAATGAGCAGTTCTTC
CASSYSFALAGNEQFF
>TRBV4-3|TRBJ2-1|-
TGCGCCAGCAGCCAAGGGCAGGGGGGCGGGAATGAGCAGTTCTTC
CASSQGQGGGNEQFF
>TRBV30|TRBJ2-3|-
TGTGCCTGGGGCTTCCCTGGGGGCGACACAGATACGCAGTATTTT
CAWGFPGGDTDTQYF
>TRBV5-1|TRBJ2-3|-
TGCGCCAGCAGCTTGGAAGGGGTGGGCACAGATAAGCAGTATTTT
CASSLEGVGTDKQYF
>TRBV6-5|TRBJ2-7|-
TGTGCCAGCAGGGCCCCCAGCGCCTACGAGCAGTACTTC
CASRAPSAYEQYF
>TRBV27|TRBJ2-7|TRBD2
TGTGCCAGCAGTCCCGGACTAGCGGGAACCTACGAGCAGTACTTC
CASSPGLAGTYEQYF
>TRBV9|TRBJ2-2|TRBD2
TGTGCCAGCAGCGTAGCGGGGGGGACTAGCGACACCGGGGAGCTGTTTTTT
CASSVAGGTSDTGELFF
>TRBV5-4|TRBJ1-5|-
TGTGCCAGCAGCGAAGGGACACATGGTCAGCCCCAGCATTTT
CASSEGTHGQPQHF
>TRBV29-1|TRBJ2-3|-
TGCAGCGTTGATCGTCGGGAAATGACAGATACGCAGTATTTT
CSVDRREMTDTQYF
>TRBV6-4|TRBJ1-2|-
TGTGCCAGCAGTGTGGTGGGTTTAAGCGGTGGCTACACCTTC
CASSVVGLSGGYTF
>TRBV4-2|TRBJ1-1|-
TGTGCCAGCAGACCCCTAGGGGACATCTTGAACACTGAAGCTTTCTTT
CASRPLGDILNTEAFF
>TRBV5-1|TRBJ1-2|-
TGCGCCAGCAGCCCAGTTTCGGGGGGCGATGGCTACACCTTC
CASSPVSGGDGYTF
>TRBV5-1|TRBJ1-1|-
TGCGCCAGCAGCTACTCTACAGGGATGAACACTGAAGCTTTCTTT
CASSYSTGMNTEAFF
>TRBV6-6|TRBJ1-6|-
TGTGCCAGCAGTTACGAGTTGAATTCACCCCTCCACTTT
CASSYELNSPLHF
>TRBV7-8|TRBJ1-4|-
TGTGCCAGCAGCTTTGCCGGCAGGGTGGATGCTACTAATGAAAAACTGTTTTTT
CASSFAGRVDATNEKLFF
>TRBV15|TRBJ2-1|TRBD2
TGTGCCACCAGCAGATCCGGGACTAGAGGGGTAGGTAGTGAGCAGTTCTTC
CATSRSGTRGVGSEQFF
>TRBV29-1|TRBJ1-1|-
TGCAGCGCATGGGGCGATTCGAACACTGAAGCTTTCTTT
CSAWGDSNTEAFF
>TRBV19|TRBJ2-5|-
TGTGCCAGTAGTGGGGGCGGGGAGACCCAGTACTTC
CASSGGGETQYF
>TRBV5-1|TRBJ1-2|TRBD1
TGCGCCAGCACCCCTGGACAGGGAGGAGGGGGCTACACCTTC
CASTPGQGGGGYTF
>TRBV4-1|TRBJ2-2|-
TGCGCCAGCAGTCCAAGGACAAACACCGGGGAGCTGTTTTTT
CASSPRTNTGELFF
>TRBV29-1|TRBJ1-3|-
TGCAGCGTCTTATCACAGGATTCTGGAAACACCATATATTTT
CSVLSQDSGNTIYF
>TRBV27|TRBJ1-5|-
TGTGCCAGCAGTTTATGGGCCCCAAGTCAGGGAGGGAATCAGCCCCAGCATTTT
CASSLWAPSQGGNQPQHF
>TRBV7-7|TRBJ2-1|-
TGTGCTAGCAGCCCGGGATGGAACAATGAGCAGTTCTTC
CASSPGWNNEQFF
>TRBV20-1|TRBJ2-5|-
TGCAGTGCTAGAGATCAAGAGAACCAGTACTTC
CSARDQENQYF
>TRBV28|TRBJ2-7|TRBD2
TGTGCCAGCAGCACCCCCGGGACGGTCGGACTAGCGGACGAGCAGTACTTC
CASSTPGTVGLADEQYF
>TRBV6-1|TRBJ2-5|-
TGTGCCACTAACGCGAACAGGGGGGGTCAGGGGACCCAGTACTTC
CATNANRGGQGTQYF
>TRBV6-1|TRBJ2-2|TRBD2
TGTGCCAGCAGTGAGGGACTAGCGACAGCCGGGGAGCTGTTTTTT
CASSEGLATAGELFF
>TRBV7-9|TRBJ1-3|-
TGTGCCAGCAGCTTAGGGGGAGCAAGCTCTGGAAACACCATATATTTT
CASSLGGASSGNTIYF
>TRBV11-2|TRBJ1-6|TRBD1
TGTGCCAGCAGCTCTTCGGGACAGGGGGTATCACCCCTCCACTTT
CASSSSGQGVSPLHF
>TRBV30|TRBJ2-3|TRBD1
TGTGCCTGGACAGGACAGGGAGGCGGTCAGCCCCAGTATTTT
CAWTGQGGGQPQYF
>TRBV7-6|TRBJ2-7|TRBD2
TGTGCCAGCAGCACCTGGACGGGGGGCTACGAGCAGTACTTC
CASSTWTGGYEQYF
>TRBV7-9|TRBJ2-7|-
TGTGCCAGCAGCAGCTCCCAGGGGTCAATTAAGCAGTACTTC
CASSSSQGSIKQYF
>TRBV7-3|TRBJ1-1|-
TGTGCCAGCAGCTCAGGTCTGAACACTGAAGCTTTCTTT
CASSSGLNTEAFF
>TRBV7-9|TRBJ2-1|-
TGTGCCAGCAGCCCTGGCTATGAGCAGTTCTTC
CASSPGYEQFF
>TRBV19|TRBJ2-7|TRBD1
TGTGCCAGTAGTCCCACCCGGACAGGGGGCGACGAGCAGTACTTC
CASSPTRTGGDEQYF
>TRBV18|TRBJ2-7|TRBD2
TGTGCCAGCTCCACAAACGGGGGGGGCATATACGAGCAGTACTTC
CASSTNGGGIYEQYF
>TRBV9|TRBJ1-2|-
TGTGCCAGCAGCGTAGGGGCTAAGGATGGCTACACCTTC
CASSVGAKDGYTF
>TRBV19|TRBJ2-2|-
TGTGCCAGTAGTACGTCGAACACCGGGGAGCTGTTTTTT
CASSTSNTGELFF
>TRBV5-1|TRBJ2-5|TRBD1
TGCGCCAGCAGCTTGCCTACCGGGACAGGGGCCCAAGAGACCCAGTACTTC
CASSLPTGTGAQETQYF
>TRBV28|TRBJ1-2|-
TGTGCCAGCAGTCCGCATGACAGAAGCTATGGCTACACCTTC
CASSPHDRSYGYTF
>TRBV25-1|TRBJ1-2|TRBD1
TGTGCCAGCACCACAGACAGGGTTGGCTACACCTTC
CASTTDRVGYTF
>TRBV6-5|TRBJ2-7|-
TGTGCCAGTTCCCCAGGGGCAGGGGGGAAGTACTTC
CASSPGAGGKYF
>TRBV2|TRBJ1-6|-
TGTGCCAGCAGTGATCGTGGGCAGGGAAATTCACCCCTCCACTTT
CASSDRGQGNSPLHF
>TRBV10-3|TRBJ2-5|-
TGTGCCATCAGTGAGTCAGGGGGTGGGAGAGAGACCCAGTACTTC
CAISESGGGRETQYF
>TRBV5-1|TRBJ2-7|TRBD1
TGCGCCAGCAGCCCGGGACAGGGGATTCTCTCCTACGAGCAGTACTTC
CASSPGQGILSYEQYF
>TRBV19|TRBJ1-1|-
TGTGCCAGTAGTATAGGTCTTGCTGAAGCTTTCTTT
CASSIGLAEAFF
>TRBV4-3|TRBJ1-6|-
TGCGCCAGCAGCCAAGAGGGGACTACCCGGGGGGGCCTCCACTTT
CASSQEGTTRGGLHF
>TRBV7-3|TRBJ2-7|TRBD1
TGTGCCAGCAGCTTAACCCAGGGGGACTCCTACGAGCAGTACTTC
CASSLTQGDSYEQYF
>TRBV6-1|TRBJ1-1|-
TGTGCCAGCAGTGAGTACAGGGACACTGAAGCTTTCTTT
CASSEYRDTEAFF
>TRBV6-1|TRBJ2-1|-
TGTGCCAGCAGTGAAAGGAGGGCCCGGAATGAGCAGTTCTTC
CASSERRARNEQFF
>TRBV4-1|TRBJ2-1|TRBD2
TGCGCCAGCAGCCAAATTCGTGCGGGGGATGAGCAGTTCTTC
CASSQIRAGDEQFF
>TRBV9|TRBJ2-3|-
TGTGCCAGCAGCGCAGTGGGCCGGGGAGATACGCAGTATTTT
CASSAVGRGDTQYF
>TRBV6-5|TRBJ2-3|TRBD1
TGTGCCAGCAGTTTGTCCGGGACAGGGGTTGCAGATACGCAGTATTTT
CASSLSGTGVADTQYF